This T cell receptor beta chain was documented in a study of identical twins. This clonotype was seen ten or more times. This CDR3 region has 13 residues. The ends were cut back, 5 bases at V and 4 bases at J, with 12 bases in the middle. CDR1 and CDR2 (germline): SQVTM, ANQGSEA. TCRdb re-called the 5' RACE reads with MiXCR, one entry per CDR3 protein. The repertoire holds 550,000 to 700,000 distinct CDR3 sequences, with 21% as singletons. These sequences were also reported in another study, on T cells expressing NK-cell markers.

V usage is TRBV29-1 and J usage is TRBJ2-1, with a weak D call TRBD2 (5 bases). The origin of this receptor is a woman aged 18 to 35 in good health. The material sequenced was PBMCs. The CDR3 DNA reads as TGCAGCGTTAGGGCGGAGGATTACAATGAGCAGTTCTTC. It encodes CSVRAEDYNEQFF.